The TCR beta chain described here comes from a study of blood T cell repertoires in COVID-19. The overall study: The study drew acute and convalescent COVID-19 samples from the United States, Italy and Spain.

The CDR3 sequence is 13 residues long. Trimming took 0 bases from V and 2 from J, leaving 5 bases between them. Germline V gene sequence: CDR1 SGDLS, CDR2 YYNGEE. Some clones are missing from TCRdb's copy, which holds only in-frame ones; the method was immunoSEQ multiplex PCR. Among 90,000 to 100,000 clones listed, over 70% were seen once. The sequencing sample was made of peripheral blood. This chain uses TRBV9 with TRBJ2-5; TRBD1 is a possible D gene (5 bases). This sequence originates from a man between 65 and 85 years old with acute or convalescent COVID-19. The CDR3 reads CASSVGQQETQYF. CDR3 sequence (DNA): TGTGCCAGCAGCGTAGGACAGCAAGAGACCCAGTACTTC.